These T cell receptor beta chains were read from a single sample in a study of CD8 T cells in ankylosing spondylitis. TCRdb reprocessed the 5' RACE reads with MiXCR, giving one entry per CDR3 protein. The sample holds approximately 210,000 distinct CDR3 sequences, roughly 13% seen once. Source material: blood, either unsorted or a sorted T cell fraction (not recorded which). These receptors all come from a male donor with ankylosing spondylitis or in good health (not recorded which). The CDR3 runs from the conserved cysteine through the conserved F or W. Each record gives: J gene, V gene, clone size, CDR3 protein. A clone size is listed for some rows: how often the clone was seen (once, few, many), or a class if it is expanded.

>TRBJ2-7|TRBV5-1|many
CASSLGQGVLYEQYF
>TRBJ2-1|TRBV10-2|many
CASSEVNDQFF
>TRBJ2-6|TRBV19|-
CASSIRGPTLTGANVLTF
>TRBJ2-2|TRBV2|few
CASGPPNTGELFF
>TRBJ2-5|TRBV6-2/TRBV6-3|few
CASSYPYQETQYF
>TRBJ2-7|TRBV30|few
CAWSASFEQYF
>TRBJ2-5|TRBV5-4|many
CASSLLSGVPQETQYF
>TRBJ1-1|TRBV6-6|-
CASSGLINTEAFF
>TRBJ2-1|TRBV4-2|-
CASSQSAGSIANEQFF
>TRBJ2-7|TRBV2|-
CASLRFSAFYEQYF
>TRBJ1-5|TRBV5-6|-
CASSLGQRNQPQHF
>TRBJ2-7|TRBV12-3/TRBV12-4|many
CASSYTQGLAYEQYF
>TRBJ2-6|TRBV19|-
CASSIDEGGIPGANVLTF
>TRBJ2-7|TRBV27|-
CASSLNAGAPPYEQYF
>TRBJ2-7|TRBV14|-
CASSPTTWLGDEQYF
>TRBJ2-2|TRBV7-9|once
CASSPRQGAVHGELFF
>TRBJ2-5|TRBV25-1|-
CASGSDIQTQYF
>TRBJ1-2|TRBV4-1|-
CASSQAHNYGYTF
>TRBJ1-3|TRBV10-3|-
CAISTALASYSGNTIYF
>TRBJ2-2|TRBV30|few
CAWSAGTGELFF
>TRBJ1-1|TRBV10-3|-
CAISGAPDAEAFF
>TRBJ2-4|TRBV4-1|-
CASSHGTGAKNIQYF
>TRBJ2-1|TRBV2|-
CASRDASGNEQFF
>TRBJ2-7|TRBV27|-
CASSLAEVPTYEQYF
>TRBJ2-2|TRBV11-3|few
CASSLSWELFF
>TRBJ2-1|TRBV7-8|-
CASSYLGGMVGNEQFF
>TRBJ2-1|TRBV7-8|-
CACALGLALHNEQFF
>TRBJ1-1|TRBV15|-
CATSPLPGHTEAFF
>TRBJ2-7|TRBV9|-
CASSVGGQSEQYF
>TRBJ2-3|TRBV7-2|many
CASRNWGDTQYF
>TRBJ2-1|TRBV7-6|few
CASSLELVFSNEQFF
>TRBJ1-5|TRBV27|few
CASSFGGQPQHF
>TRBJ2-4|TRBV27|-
CASSSAQGARDIQYF
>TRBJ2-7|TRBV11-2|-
CASSERALSYEQYF
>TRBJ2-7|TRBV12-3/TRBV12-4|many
CASSVSVEGHSYEQYF
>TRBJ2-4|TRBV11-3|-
CASSLWDGENIQYF
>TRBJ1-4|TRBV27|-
CASSLRLSNEKLFF
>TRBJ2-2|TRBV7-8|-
CASSQFPTGTLKRELFF
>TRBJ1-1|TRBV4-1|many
CASSYAGGGTEAFF
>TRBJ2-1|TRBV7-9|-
CASSLSSDEQFF
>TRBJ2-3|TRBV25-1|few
CASSELQGKETQYF
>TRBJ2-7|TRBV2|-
CASSEGRWDRMYF
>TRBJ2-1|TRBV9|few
CASSVEWLAGGFNEQFF
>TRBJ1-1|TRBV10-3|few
CAISAIGQDPLNTEAFF
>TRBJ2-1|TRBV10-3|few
CAISDPRESSYNEQFF